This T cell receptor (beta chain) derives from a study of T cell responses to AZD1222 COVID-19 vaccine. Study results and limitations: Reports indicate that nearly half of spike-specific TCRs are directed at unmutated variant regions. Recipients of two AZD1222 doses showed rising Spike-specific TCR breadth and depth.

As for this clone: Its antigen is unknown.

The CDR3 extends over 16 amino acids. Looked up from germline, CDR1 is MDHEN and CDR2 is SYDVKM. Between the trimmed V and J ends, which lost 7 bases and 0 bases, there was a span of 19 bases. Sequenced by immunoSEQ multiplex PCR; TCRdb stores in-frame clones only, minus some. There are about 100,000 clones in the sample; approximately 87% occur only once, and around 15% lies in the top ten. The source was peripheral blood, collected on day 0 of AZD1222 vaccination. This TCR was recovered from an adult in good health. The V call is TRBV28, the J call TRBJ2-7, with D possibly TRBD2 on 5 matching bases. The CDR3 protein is CASIKAAGHVSYEQYF. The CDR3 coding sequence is TGTGCCAGCATAAAAGCGGCGGGCCATGTCTCCTACGAGCAGTACTTC.